This T cell receptor (beta chain) was sequenced for a study of lymphopenia after photon versus proton radiotherapy. The method was immunoSEQ multiplex PCR; TCRdb's version includes in-frame clones alone and lacks a portion of them. The data contain approximately 22,000 clones, about 85% of them singletons. CDR1 and CDR2 (germline): SGDLS, YYNGEE. With V trimmed by 0 bases and J by 2 bases, 10 bases remained unmatched. This CDR3 is built from 18 residues. This sequence joins TRBV9 and TRBJ2-2; 7 nucleotides agree with TRBD2. The TCR comes from a man aged 55-75 years with pancreatic cancer. Sequencing was performed on peripheral blood, taken from a patient treated with photon-based radiotherapy. The chain's CDR3 is CASSVDFGRGTNTGELFF. DNA of the CDR3: TGTGCCAGCAGCGTAGACTTCGGGCGGGGGACCAACACCGGGGAGCTGTTTTTT.